This is a list of T cell receptor beta chains from one sample in a study of T cells in Graves' hyperthyroidism and ophthalmopathy. TCRdb analysed the multiplex PCR reads with MiXCR anew, one entry per CDR3 protein. Among about 290,000 distinct CDR3 sequences listed, 10% to 15% were seen once. Sequenced input: blood. Receptors were obtained from a woman younger than 45 with Graves' hyperthyroidism that later progressed to Graves' ophthalmopathy. Both conserved end residues are part of each CDR3. The D gene is left open where the match is weak. Where a row states a size, it is once, few, many or the class of an expanded clone; other rows omit it.

.	.	TRBV6-2/TRBV6-3	TRBJ2-1	TGTGCCAGCAGTCACCCCGGCGGGAATGAGCAGTTCTTC	CASSHPGGNEQFF
many	TRBD1	TRBV18	TRBJ1-1	TGTGCCAGCTCACCACAGGGACAGGGCCATCCTCCGGCTTTCTTT	CASSPQGQGHPPAFF
many	.	TRBV5-6	TRBJ2-3	TGTGCCAGCAGCTCAGAAGGGCCGAAATATTCTGATACGCAGTATTTT	CASSSEGPKYSDTQYF
many	.	TRBV12-3/TRBV12-4	TRBJ2-2	TGTGCCAGCAGTTTGACCCTCACCGGGGAGCTGTTTTTT	CASSLTLTGELFF
.	.	TRBV19	TRBJ1-5	TGTGCCAGTACTTATACCGGGATTTGGAGCAATCAGCCCCAGCATTTT	CASTYTGIWSNQPQHF
few	.	TRBV12-3/TRBV12-4	TRBJ1-5	TGTGCCAGCAGCCGCGGACCAGTTAATCAGCCCCAGCATTTT	CASSRGPVNQPQHF
few	.	TRBV10-3	TRBJ1-1	TGTGCCATCAGTGAGTCTGCCAGGACCACTGAAGCTTTCTTT	CAISESARTTEAFF
few	TRBD1	TRBV6-2/TRBV6-3	TRBJ2-7	TGTGCCAGCAGTGACAGGGGGATCTTCTACGAGCAGTACTTC	CASSDRGIFYEQYF
many	.	TRBV18	TRBJ2-1	TGTGCCAGCTCCCAAGCGTACAATGAGCAGTTCTTC	CASSQAYNEQFF
many	.	TRBV4-2	TRBJ2-7	TGTGCCAGCAGCCCGGGACAACCCTACGAGCAGTACTTC	CASSPGQPYEQYF
.	TRBD2	TRBV28	TRBJ2-1	TGTGCCAGCACTACTTCCCTAGCGGGAGGAGGGCGGGACAATGAGCAGTTCTTC	CASTTSLAGGGRDNEQFF
many	.	TRBV28	TRBJ1-2	TGTGCCAGCAGTTCGGTCCAGGGCCCCTATGGCTACACCTTC	CASSSVQGPYGYTF
few	.	TRBV5-5	TRBJ2-7	TGTGCCAGCAGCTCTAGGACTGGATCGACCTACGAGCAGTACTTC	CASSSRTGSTYEQYF
many	.	TRBV11-2	TRBJ2-1	TGTGCCAGCAGCTTAGTCGGGACACTTAACAATGAGCAGTTCTTC	CASSLVGTLNNEQFF
many	TRBD1	TRBV6-1	TRBJ1-5	TGTGCCAGCAGTGTAGGGGGACCGGGACAGGGCAATCAGCCCCAGCATTTT	CASSVGGPGQGNQPQHF
.	TRBD1	TRBV30	TRBJ2-7	TGTGCCTGGAGTGTGGGGACAGGGTCCTACGAGCAGTACTTC	CAWSVGTGSYEQYF
few	.	TRBV9	TRBJ1-2	TGTGCCAGCAGCGTAGCGGACAGACACTATGGCTACACCTTC	CASSVADRHYGYTF
few	TRBD2	TRBV5-4	TRBJ2-1	TGTGCCAGCAGCTTGTTGGGACTAGCGGGAGGTGCGAGCTCCTACAATGAGCAGTTCTTC	CASSLLGLAGGASSYNEQFF
few	.	TRBV6-1	TRBJ1-1	TGTGCCAGCAGGCTCAAGGGCCACTCATTTAGGGGCACTGAAGCTTTCTTT	CASRLKGHSFRGTEAFF
many	TRBD2	TRBV6-2/TRBV6-3	TRBJ2-7	TGTGCCAGCAGTCCCCCTTCGGGACTAGTGATCTACGAGCAGTACTTC	CASSPPSGLVIYEQYF
many	TRBD1	TRBV12-3/TRBV12-4	TRBJ2-2	TGTGCCACCAAGAAGGGGGCGTCGAACACCGGGGAGCTGTTTTTT	CATKKGASNTGELFF
many	.	TRBV5-6	TRBJ2-3	TGTGCCAGCAGCTCCCCTAATTGGAAAACGCAGTATTTT	CASSSPNWKTQYF
few	.	TRBV6-5	TRBJ2-7	TGTGCCAGCAGTTACCAGGGCGGGTACGAGCAGTACTTC	CASSYQGGYEQYF
many	.	TRBV7-9	TRBJ2-7	TGTGCCAGCAGCTTAGCCGGGACTCTCGACGAGCAGTACTTC	CASSLAGTLDEQYF
few	.	TRBV5-1	TRBJ2-2	TGCGCCAGCAGCTTGAGGGCGAACACCGGGGAGCTGTTTTTT	CASSLRANTGELFF
.	TRBD1	TRBV7-3	TRBJ1-1	TGTGCCAGCAGCTCGACAGGGGAGACTGAAGCTTTCTTT	CASSSTGETEAFF
.	.	TRBV6-2/TRBV6-3	TRBJ2-2	TGTGCCAGCCTTAGTCCACGCTCGGGCACCGGGGAGCTGTTTTTT	CASLSPRSGTGELFF
many	TRBD1	TRBV2	TRBJ1-3	TGTGCCAGCACCGGGACAGCTGGAAACACCATATATTTT	CASTGTAGNTIYF
once	TRBD1	TRBV27	TRBJ2-5	TGTGCCAGCGCGGACAGGGGTGAGACCCAGTACTTC	CASADRGETQYF
many	.	TRBV9	TRBJ2-5	TGTGCCAGCAGCGTCGAGGAAGAGACCCAGTACTTC	CASSVEEETQYF
few	TRBD2	TRBV5-4	TRBJ2-1	TGTGCCAGCAGCTCCACGGGACTAGTAACAAATGAGCAGTTCTTC	CASSSTGLVTNEQFF
many	.	TRBV3-1	TRBJ2-7	TGTGCCAGCAGCTGGAGCTCCTACGAGCAGTACTTC	CASSWSSYEQYF
.	.	TRBV7-8	TRBJ2-3	TGTGCCAGCAGCGCCGCACGCCCAGATACGCAGTATTTT	CASSAARPDTQYF
many	.	TRBV7-2	TRBJ2-3	TGTGCCAGCAGCTCGAGTGCCCGCACAGATACGCAGTATTTT	CASSSSARTDTQYF
.	TRBD1	TRBV7-2	TRBJ2-2	TGTGCCAGCAGCCCCCCCCGCGGGACAGGGGCGGGCATCGGGGAGCTGTTTTTT	CASSPPRGTGAGIGELFF
few	.	TRBV14	TRBJ1-1	TGTGCCAGCATTTATCGGATCGCTGAAGCTTTCTTT	CASIYRIAEAFF
many	TRBD1	TRBV12-3/TRBV12-4	TRBJ2-7	TGTGCCAGCAGTGGCGGACAGGGCTTCTCCTACGAGCAGTACTTC	CASSGGQGFSYEQYF
many	TRBD1	TRBV19	TRBJ2-1	TGTGCCACCGGACAGGGAGCCGGTAATGAGCAGTTCTTC	CATGQGAGNEQFF
many	TRBD2	TRBV3-1	TRBJ2-7	TGTGCCAGCAGCCCAACTAGCGGGGCTATCTACGAGCAGTACTTC	CASSPTSGAIYEQYF
.	TRBD2	TRBV7-2	TRBJ2-1	TGTGCCAGCAGCTCTCCCCTAGCGGGAGGGTACAATGAGCAGTTCTTC	CASSSPLAGGYNEQFF
many	TRBD2	TRBV18	TRBJ2-7	TGTGCCAGCTCACCAACCGGGACTAGCGGTTACGAGCAGTACTTC	CASSPTGTSGYEQYF
many	.	TRBV7-2	TRBJ1-6	TGTGCCAGCAGCCGGGACTTCAATTCACCCCTCCACTTT	CASSRDFNSPLHF